This TCR beta chain is drawn from a study of STAT5B mutations in CD4+ large granular lymphocyte leukemia. The germline gives CDR1 SSHAT, CDR2 FNYEAQ (reference sequence). The CDR3 is 11 amino acids. This clone has just one count. This table comes from immunoSEQ multiplex PCR, and its TCRdb copy is limited to in-frame clones, with some not included. The top ten hold about 3.6% of the sample, which has tens of thousands of clones, 81% seen once. This clonotype originated in a human donor in good health. Sequences were obtained from CD4+ T cells from blood buffy coats. The V gene is TRBV7-7, the J gene TRBJ2-5, with D unclear. CDR3 amino acids: CASSGGETQYF. The CDR3 nucleotides read TGTGCTAGCTCTGGTGGAGAGACCCAGTACTTC.